One and the same sample provided the 2 T cell receptor beta chains below, sequenced in a study of T cell changes during pregnancy in multiple sclerosis. This table comes from immunoSEQ multiplex PCR, and its TCRdb copy is limited to in-frame clones, with some not included. The sample records roughly 40,000 clones, about nine tenths being singletons. Here the sequenced sample was CD4+ T cells from peripheral blood mononuclear cells, taken in the third trimester of pregnancy. These receptors all stem from a female donor with multiple sclerosis, enrolled in a pregnancy study.

The chain employs TRBV11-2 and TRBJ2-1; TRBD2 is a possible D gene (6 bases). V was cut by 1 base and J by 8 bases, with 12 bases left in between. The CDR3 is 14 residues long. Germline lookup yields CDR1 SGHAT and CDR2 FQNNGV. CDR3 coding DNA: TGTGCCAGCAGCTTAGTGGGACTTCGGGATGAGCAGTTCTTC. Encoded protein: CASSLVGLRDEQFF.

This chain joins TRBV27 and TRBJ2-7; weak D call: TRBD2 (6 bases). The germline V gene has CDR1 MNHEY and CDR2 SMNVEV (reference sequence). The ends were cut back, 3 bases at V and 4 bases at J, with 10 bases in the middle. The CDR3 covers 13 residues. As DNA, the CDR3 is TGTGCCAGCAGTTTTTCGGAGGGGTACGAGCAGTACTTC. Translating gives CASSFSEGYEQYF.